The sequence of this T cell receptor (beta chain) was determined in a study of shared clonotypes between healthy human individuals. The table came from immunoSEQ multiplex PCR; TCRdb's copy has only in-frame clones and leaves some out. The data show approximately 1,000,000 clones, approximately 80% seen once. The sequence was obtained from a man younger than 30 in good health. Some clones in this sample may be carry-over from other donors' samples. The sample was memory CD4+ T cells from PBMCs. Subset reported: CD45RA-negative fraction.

CDR3 in DNA: TGCGCCAGCAGCTTGGTAAAGAGGCCCCGTCTCGGTGAGCAGTTCTTC. This encodes CASSLVKRPRLGEQFF. The V gene is TRBV5-1, the J gene TRBJ2-1; D not certain. V lost 0 bases to trimming and J lost 9 bases, with 19 bases between them. This CDR3 is built from 16 residues. Germline values: CDR1 SGHRS, CDR2 YFSETQ.